The subject of this entry is one TCR beta chain. RNA transcripts yielded amplified TCR beta CDR3 regions. The TCR CDR3 first-round RT-PCR relied on the HTBI primer set. Each CDR3 protein is one row after TCRdb ran MiXCR on the multiplex PCR reads. The table has almost 500,000 distinct CDR3 sequences, under 25% seen once. These data are taken from a study of T cells in Graves' hyperthyroidism and ophthalmopathy. The CDR3 has 15 residues. V was pared by 5 bases and J by 4 bases, with 17 bases between. Germline loops: CDR1 SGHTA, CDR2 FQGNSA. Sequencing was done on a sample of blood. The chain carries TRBV7-2 and TRBJ1-2, with D maybe TRBD1 (5 bases). This clonotype was obtained from an older woman with Graves' ophthalmopathy. CDR3 nucleotides: TGTGCCAGCAGCAAAAGCGGGGCCACGGGCTATGGCTACACCTTC. This encodes CASSKSGATGYGYTF.